A selection of T cell receptor beta chains follows, all from one sample in a study of T cells in Graves' hyperthyroidism and ophthalmopathy. TCRdb independently ran MiXCR on the multiplex PCR reads; one entry per CDR3 protein. The sample records 550,000 to 800,000 distinct CDR3 sequences, around 15% being singletons. Sequenced input: blood. These receptors were taken from a man aged 50 or older with Graves' hyperthyroidism. CDR3s include the opening cysteine and the closing phenylalanine or tryptophan. The D gene is left open where the match is weak. Size values are once, few and many counts, or a class for expanded clones, and some rows have none.

j_call v_call d_call cdr3_length clone_size cdr3_aa cdr3_nt
TRBJ1-1 TRBV6-1 . 14 many CASIPSLGNTEAFF TGTGCCAGCATTCCCTCCCTGGGTAACACTGAAGCTTTCTTT
TRBJ2-3 TRBV5-1 . 17 many CASSLIQRHASTDTQYF TGCGCCAGCAGCTTGATCCAGCGCCACGCGAGCACAGATACGCAGTATTTT
TRBJ1-1 TRBV30 . 15 few CAWCGGGQLLTEAFF TGTGCCTGGTGTGGGGGGGGACAATTGCTCACTGAAGCTTTCTTT
TRBJ1-2 TRBV5-5 TRBD1 13 few CASSHTGDYGYTF TGTGCCAGCAGCCACACAGGGGACTATGGCTACACCTTC
TRBJ2-7 TRBV27 TRBD1 12 many CASSFTRTGLYF TGTGCCAGCAGCTTTACCCGGACAGGGCTGTACTTC
TRBJ2-2 TRBV20-1 TRBD2 15 few CSAPTRASGSRELFF TGCAGTGCTCCCACTCGGGCTAGCGGGAGTCGGGAGCTGTTTTTT
TRBJ1-1 TRBV12-3/TRBV12-4 . 13 many CASRPGSTSEAFF TGTGCCAGCAGGCCGGGCAGCACCTCTGAAGCTTTCTTT
TRBJ1-6 TRBV28 TRBD1 15 many CASSLYYRGNSPLHF TGTGCCAGCAGTTTATATTACAGGGGCAATTCACCCCTCCACTTT
TRBJ1-4 TRBV27 . 13 many CASSGQLNEKLFF TGTGCCAGCAGTGGACAGCTCAATGAAAAACTGTTTTTT
TRBJ1-5 TRBV5-5 TRBD1 15 many CASSSRQGLNQPQHF TGTGCCAGCAGCTCCCGACAGGGCCTCAATCAGCCCCAGCATTTT
TRBJ2-3 TRBV3-1 . 12 many CASSHRGTTQYF TGTGCCAGCAGCCACAGGGGCACAACGCAGTATTTT
TRBJ2-1 TRBV12-3/TRBV12-4 TRBD2 13 many CATRRELYNEQFF TGTGCCACTCGGCGGGAGTTGTACAATGAGCAGTTCTTC
TRBJ2-2 TRBV2 TRBD1 14 many CASSQQGAGGELFF TGTGCCAGCAGTCAACAGGGGGCTGGCGGGGAGCTGTTTTTT
TRBJ2-1 TRBV30 TRBD2 16 many CAWSFASGPTYNEQFF TGTGCCTGGAGTTTTGCTAGCGGGCCGACCTACAATGAGCAGTTCTTC
TRBJ2-2 TRBV7-2 TRBD2 17 many CASSLVRREGYTGELFF TGTGCCAGCAGCTTAGTGCGGCGGGAGGGGTACACCGGGGAGCTGTTTTTT
TRBJ2-6 TRBV29-1 TRBD1 15 . CSAVTGGSGANVLTF TGCAGCGCCGTCACAGGGGGCTCTGGGGCCAACGTCCTGACTTTC
TRBJ2-2 TRBV9 . 12 . CASSKANGELFF TGTGCCAGCAGCAAAGCCAACGGGGAGCTGTTTTTT
TRBJ2-7 TRBV25-1 . 18 once CASSDPKGQVGRDYEQYF TGTGCCAGCAGTGATCCAAAGGGGCAAGTAGGCAGGGACTACGAGCAGTACTTC
TRBJ2-2 TRBV7-9 . 17 . CASSPTTRTARGGELFF TGTGCCAGCAGCCCGACCACCCGGACAGCCAGAGGCGGGGAGCTGTTTTTT
TRBJ1-4 TRBV7-8 . 15 few CASSFSPTTNEKLFF TGTGCCAGCAGCTTCTCCCCGACAACAAATGAAAAACTGTTTTTT
TRBJ2-5 TRBV10-3 . 15 . CVISERDIRGETQYF TGTGTCATCAGTGAGCGGGACATTAGAGGGGAGACCCAGTACTTC
TRBJ1-4 TRBV27 . 14 few CASSYLGDNEKLFF TGTGCCAGCAGTTATCTCGGGGACAATGAAAAACTGTTTTTT
TRBJ2-5 TRBV12-3/TRBV12-4 . 14 . CASSPRELSETQYF TGTGCCAGCAGTCCCAGGGAGCTATCGGAGACCCAGTACTTC
TRBJ2-2 TRBV6-1 TRBD2 17 once CASAGTSGNPNTGELFF TGTGCCAGCGCGGGGACTAGCGGAAATCCGAACACCGGGGAGCTGTTTTTT
TRBJ2-1 TRBV29-1 . 13 few CSVDQSSYNEQFF TGCAGCGTTGACCAGAGCTCCTACAATGAGCAGTTCTTC
TRBJ2-1 TRBV9 . 17 few CASSVGGGPLAYNEQFF TGTGCCAGCAGCGTTGGGGGCGGACCTCTCGCCTACAATGAGCAGTTCTTC
TRBJ2-3 TRBV11-3 TRBD2 15 many CASSLGLARADTQYF TGTGCCAGCAGCTTGGGACTAGCCCGGGCAGATACGCAGTATTTT
TRBJ2-7 TRBV20-1 TRBD1 14 . CSARRTGGAGEQYF TGCAGTGCTAGAAGGACAGGGGGCGCGGGGGAGCAGTACTTC
TRBJ2-3 TRBV7-2 . 13 many CASSLDKTDTQYF TGTGCCAGCAGCTTAGATAAAACAGATACGCAGTATTTT
TRBJ2-7 TRBV6-1 . 12 few CASQTQTYEQYF TGTGCCAGCCAAACCCAGACCTACGAGCAGTACTTC